The clone carrying this T cell receptor (beta chain) was found a few times. Time point noted: healthy volunteer bleed at 2 weeks. Total RNA was isolated from whole blood that had not been fractionated. The CDR3 runs to 13 residues. V gave up 2 bases and J gave up 2 bases, with 7 bases separating them. Germline values: CDR1 MNHNY, CDR2 SVGAGI (reference sequence). The library tagged each cDNA molecule with unique molecular identifiers. Authors' methods: Samples held a median of about 94,000 TCRs, range about 20,000–690,600. TCRdb re-called the RACE reads through MiXCR, storing one row per CDR3 protein. The V and J calls follow TCRdb's processing rather than the paper's. Among roughly 30,000 distinct CDR3 sequences, about 7.7% were seen once, and the ten largest hold almost 10%. This specimen comes from a study of human T cells and chemical hapten exposure. Overall study context: Small discrepancies in pooled library volume mainly accounted for the varying TCR yields per sample.

The genes are TRBV6-6 and TRBJ2-7; TRBD1 is a possible D gene (5 bases). This receptor was obtained from a human donor in good health. Some clones in this sample may be carry-over from other donors' samples. Sequencing was carried out using whole blood. CDR3 region: CASSYQGTYEQYF. The DNA for the CDR3 is TGTGCCAGCAGTTACCAGGGAACCTACGAGCAGTACTTC.